The 15 T cell receptor beta chains presented below share a single source sample, sequenced in a study of CD8 T cells in ankylosing spondylitis. Study outcomes and limitations: Seemingly characteristic of ankylosing spondylitis blood was a TCR beta motif consisting of eight highly homologous variants.

Each CDR3 protein is one row after TCRdb ran MiXCR on the 5' RACE reads. The sample shows about 400,000 distinct CDR3 sequences, 20% to 25% of them seen only once. Their cognate antigens are unknown. The specimen was blood, either unsorted or a sorted T cell fraction (not recorded which). The receptor source for this set is a male donor with ankylosing spondylitis.

This clonotype was seen only a few times. The rearrangement uses TRBV6-1 and TRBJ2-7; D is undetermined. The CDR3 consists of 13 residues. Germline V gene data show CDR1 as MNHNS and CDR2 as SASEGT. V lost 6 bases and J lost 0, with 9 bases in between. CDR3 region: CASRPDGSYEQYF. The CDR3 nucleotides read TGTGCCAGCAGACCCGACGGCTCCTACGAGCAGTACTTC.

V and J are TRBV7-8 and TRBJ2-1; TRBD2 aligns across 9 bases. Germline V gene lookup returns CDR1 SGHVS and CDR2 FQNEAQ. This CDR3 has 15 residues. The junction had 4 bases not matched to a gene; V was cut back by 5 bases and J by 2 bases. The CDR3 sequence is CASSTRTSAYNEQFF. CDR3 sequence (DNA): TGTGCCAGCAGCACTAGGACTAGCGCCTACAATGAGCAGTTCTTC.

The chain joins TRBV9 to TRBJ2-2; D is undetermined. Looked up from germline, CDR1 is SGDLS and CDR2 is YYNGEE. The CDR3 covers 14 residues. Trimming stripped 0 bases from V and 2 bases from J, with 5 bases between. The CDR3 region is CASSVDPNTGELFF. The CDR3, as DNA: TGTGCCAGCAGCGTAGACCCCAACACCGGGGAGCTGTTTTTT. Based on the CDR3 plus reference TRBV9 and TRBJ2-2, the full variable domain is DSGVTQTPKHLITATGQRVTLRCSPRSGDLSVYWYQQSLDQGLQFLIQYYNGEERAKGNILERFSAQQFPDLHSELNLSSLELGDSALYFCASSVDPNTGELFFGEGSRLTVL.

V is TRBV25-1 and J is TRBJ2-7; 12 bases fit TRBD2. Germline V gene sequence: CDR1 MGHDK, CDR2 SYGVNS. The V segment lost 3 bases and the J segment 1 base; nucleotides outside the gene matches: 4. The CDR3 is 16 residues long. CDR3 coding DNA: TGTGCCAGCAGTGATTGGGGGACTAGCGGGTCCTACGAGCAGTACTTC. Amino acid sequence: CASSDWGTSGSYEQYF.

This clonotype was observed at least ten times. The CDR3 reads CASRRQVLMTPLHF. CDR3 nucleotide sequence: TGTGCCAGCAGGCGACAGGTGTTAATGACACCCCTCCACTTT. The chain employs TRBV6-1 and TRBJ1-6; D might be TRBD1 (6 bases). V shed 6 bases and J shed 11 bases, with 17 bases lying between them. This CDR3 has 14 amino acids. The germline V gene encodes CDR1 MNHNS and CDR2 SASEGT.

V usage is TRBV19 and J usage is TRBJ1-1, with no clear D. CDR1 LNHDA and CDR2 SQIVND come from the germline V gene (reference sequence). V lost 2 bases, J lost 5 bases, and 12 bases lay in between. The CDR3 contains 14 residues. The CDR3, as DNA: TGTGCCAGTAGTATACCTGGTGTGAGGACTGAAGCTTTCTTT. Its protein is CASSIPGVRTEAFF.

The gene calls are TRBV7-2 and TRBJ2-5, with D perhaps TRBD1 (5 bases). Between the trimmed V and J ends, which lost 3 bases and 14 bases, there was a span of 16 bases. Germline V gene lookup returns CDR1 SGHTA and CDR2 FQGNSA. This CDR3 is 12 amino acids long. CDR3: CASSLKQTVPYF. The CDR3 nucleotides read TGTGCCAGCAGCTTGAAGCAGACAGTTCCCTACTTC.

The chain couples TRBV7-2 to TRBJ2-3, with a tentative D call TRBD1 (5 bases). The CDR3 extends over 14 amino acids. Germline V gene sequence: CDR1 SGHTA, CDR2 FQGNSA. Trimming shortened V by 1 base and J by 6 bases, and 11 bases separated the two germline ends. The CDR3 sequence is CASSLGGRWDTQYF. Here the CDR3 DNA reads TGTGCCAGCAGCTTAGGGGGCCGATGGGATACGCAGTATTTT.

The rearrangement uses TRBV4-3 and TRBJ2-1; the D is unclear. Germline V CDR1 and CDR2: LGHNA, YSLEER. Trimming shortened V by 3 bases and J by 3 bases, and 6 bases separated the two germline ends. This CDR3 comprises 13 residues. CDR3 amino acids: CASSQALYNEQFF. The DNA of the CDR3 is TGCGCCAGCAGCCAGGCCCTCTACAATGAGCAGTTCTTC.

The chain is built from TRBV2 and TRBJ2-3; D possibly corresponds to TRBD1 (5 bases). V was pared by 4 bases and J by 0 bases, with 8 bases between. The CDR3 contains 14 residues. Per the germline V gene, CDR1 is SNHLY and CDR2 is FYNNEI. Written as DNA, the CDR3 is TGTGCCAGCAGTGCCAGGGCGAGCACAGATACGCAGTATTTT. This codes for CASSARASTDTQYF.

Many counts were recorded for this clonotype. The chain has TRBV29-1 and TRBJ2-1; a weak D match, TRBD2 (5 bases). This CDR3 is built from 13 residues. The germline V gene has CDR1 SQVTM and CDR2 ANQGSEA. V gave up 7 bases and J gave up 6 bases, with 16 bases separating them. CDR3 sequence reads: CSEGVGRGNEQFF. The CDR3 nucleotides are TGCAGCGAGGGTGTGGGCCGGGGCAATGAGCAGTTCTTC.

The chain joins TRBV5-1 to TRBJ2-3; 11 bases align to TRBD2. The J segment lost 5 bases and the V segment lost 4 bases, leaving 12 bases of the junction unmatched. The CDR3 covers 17 residues. Germline CDR1 and CDR2: SGHRS and YFSETQ. CDR3 protein: CASSARVTSGIVDTQYF. The CDR3 coding sequence is TGCGCCAGCAGCGCCAGGGTGACTAGCGGGATAGTAGATACGCAGTATTTT.

This rearrangement joins TRBV20-1 to TRBJ2-1; maybe TRBD2 (5 bases). CDR3 size: 15 residues. The germline V and J ends were trimmed by 5 bases and 0 bases, with 14 bases remaining between them. From germline, CDR1 is DFQATT and CDR2 SNEGSKA (reference sequence). This chain's CDR3 is CSAPPPGSSYNEQFF. CDR3 nucleotides: TGCAGTGCTCCCCCTCCGGGGTCCTCCTACAATGAGCAGTTCTTC.

This clonotype was seen a few times. This chain links TRBV12-5 with TRBJ1-2; 9 bases map to TRBD1. Per germline, CDR1 LGHNT and CDR2 FRNRAP. Trimming removed 0 bases from V and 3 bases from J; junction bases left unmatched: 8. The CDR3 is made up of 17 amino acids. The CDR3 region has the DNA TGTGCTAGTGGTTTGGTACACGGGACAGGGTATCACTATGGCTACACCTTC. This gives the protein CASGLVHGTGYHYGYTF.

This clonotype was detected once. The rearrangement uses TRBV5-1 and TRBJ2-4; D may match TRBD1 or TRBD2 (5 bases each). Trimming removed 4 bases at V and 1 base at J, with 15 bases between. CDR1 is SGHRS and CDR2 is YFSETQ in the germline V gene. The CDR3 length is 16 residues. The DNA for the CDR3 is TGCGCCAGCAGCGGGATCCAGGGAGCCGCCAAAAACATTCAGTACTTC. Amino acid sequence: CASSGIQGAAKNIQYF.